A selection of T cell receptor beta chains follows, all from one sample in a study of OX40 agonist ivuxolimab in advanced cancers. TCRdb's copy holds only in-frame clones and misses some; the assay was immunoSEQ multiplex PCR. The sample contains 70,000 or so clones, 87% of which appear only once. Specimen: CD4+ or CD8+ T cells sorted from blood, collected in a trial of the OX40 agonist ivuxolimab. The source is an adult with an advanced solid tumor such as melanoma, head and neck, liver or kidney cancer. Both conserved end residues are trimmed from each CDR3. Each record gives: D gene, CDR3 length, V gene, CDR3 protein. The D gene is left open where the match is weak.

D: .; length: 12; V: TRBV9; CDR3: ASSVNQVDYGYT
D: .; length: 12; V: TRBV5-6; CDR3: ASSLLTTNYGYT
D: TRBD2; length: 13; V: TRBV9; CDR3: ASSTSGTREYTQY
D: .; length: 10; V: TRBV19; CDR3: ASSTREYGYT
D: .; length: 14; V: TRBV27; CDR3: ASSSSWLRYQETQY
D: TRBD1; length: 12; V: TRBV10-3; CDR3: ASRDRSSYNEQF
D: TRBD2; length: 12; V: TRBV29-1; CDR3: SVNFGGLQETQY
D: .; length: 12; V: TRBV6-5; CDR3: ASRGAANTGELF
D: TRBD2; length: 12; V: TRBV19; CDR3: ASSSLLAGEEQY
D: .; length: 11; V: TRBV4-1; CDR3: ASSQEGSTEAF
D: TRBD1; length: 12; V: TRBV5-1; CDR3: ASRPRGGSIEAF
D: TRBD2; length: 13; V: TRBV6-5; CDR3: ASRAGGPSTDTQY
D: TRBD2; length: 15; V: TRBV19; CDR3: ASSSGSSGKFSYEQY
D: .; length: 12; V: TRBV19; CDR3: ASSTSSVYNEQF
D: .; length: 13; V: TRBV6-6; CDR3: ASSYSSRSNYGYT
D: .; length: 10; V: TRBV5-1; CDR3: ASSSGTYEQY
D: TRBD1; length: 15; V: TRBV7-9; CDR3: ASSLAAGTGGNQPQH
D: .; length: 13; V: TRBV28; CDR3: ASSPGSPLNYGYT
D: .; length: 12; V: TRBV2; CDR3: ASSGDGSFQPQH
D: .; length: 10; V: TRBV5-4; CDR3: ASSCESHEQY
D: .; length: 15; V: TRBV30; CDR3: AWSGTGESGSSYEQY
D: .; length: 12; V: TRBV5-1; CDR3: ASSLVQGVFGYT
D: .; length: 10; V: TRBV5-6; CDR3: ASSFDRSEQF
D: .; length: 13; V: TRBV5-1; CDR3: ASSAGSGVGEKLF
D: TRBD1; length: 12; V: TRBV6-1; CDR3: ASSAAGGWTEAF
D: TRBD2; length: 15; V: TRBV4-1; CDR3: ASSFPGLAGVVGELF
D: TRBD2; length: 13; V: TRBV9; CDR3: ASSLTSGGWNEQF
D: TRBD2; length: 14; V: TRBV13; CDR3: ASSTLGSGDYNEQF
D: .; length: 11; V: TRBV7-9; CDR3: ASSLGPPRPQH
D: .; length: 12; V: TRBV11-2; CDR3: ASSLGTPGSSQY
D: TRBD1; length: 12; V: TRBV7-2; CDR3: ASSQGQGSGTQY
D: .; length: 11; V: TRBV6-5; CDR3: ASSYSILDEQY
D: .; length: 10; V: TRBV30; CDR3: AWSADHYEQY
D: .; length: 14; V: TRBV28; CDR3: ASSFAPGTNTGELF
D: .; length: 11; V: TRBV2; CDR3: ASKSDSIDIQY
D: .; length: 12; V: TRBV30; CDR3: AWSVRRGREKLF
D: .; length: 13; V: TRBV5-6; CDR3: ASSLVGGPTDTQY
D: .; length: 12; V: TRBV7-2; CDR3: ASSSGDVGQPQH
D: TRBD1; length: 13; V: TRBV6-5; CDR3: ASSSQGAVNTEAF
D: .; length: 12; V: TRBV18; CDR3: ASSPSRSQETQY
D: .; length: 14; V: TRBV5-1; CDR3: ASSLRAGASTDTQY
D: .; length: 12; V: TRBV19; CDR3: ASFRRIEGTEAF
D: TRBD1; length: 12; V: TRBV4-1; CDR3: ASSPTGTAYEQY
D: TRBD2; length: 13; V: TRBV9; CDR3: ASSARTSGGGEQF
D: .; length: 14; V: TRBV28; CDR3: ASSFWSAGSSYEQY
D: .; length: 12; V: TRBV28; CDR3: ASSSGGSVVEQY
D: .; length: 14; V: TRBV4-1; CDR3: ASSQGARLNQETQY
D: TRBD1; length: 13; V: TRBV5-6; CDR3: ASSFVGQGAYEQY
D: .; length: 12; V: TRBV6-1; CDR3: ASRKLQGTETQY
D: .; length: 8; V: TRBV11-3; CDR3: ASTIPGAF
D: .; length: 13; V: TRBV5-5; CDR3: ASSPQGHSGNTIY
D: TRBD2; length: 12; V: TRBV18; CDR3: ASSPHSGAYEQY
D: .; length: 11; V: TRBV5-4; CDR3: ASSLNWGEKLF
D: TRBD2; length: 13; V: TRBV7-8; CDR3: ASRQGTSGSKTQY
D: .; length: 14; V: TRBV5-1; CDR3: ASSIRTVGLNTEAF
D: .; length: 13; V: TRBV9; CDR3: ASSVDSRVFQPQH
D: .; length: 10; V: TRBV2; CDR3: ASVQGAGVAF
D: .; length: 11; V: TRBV29-1; CDR3: SAVNTVRDGYT
D: TRBD2; length: 16; V: TRBV11-2; CDR3: ASSLRLGTSGTQNEQY